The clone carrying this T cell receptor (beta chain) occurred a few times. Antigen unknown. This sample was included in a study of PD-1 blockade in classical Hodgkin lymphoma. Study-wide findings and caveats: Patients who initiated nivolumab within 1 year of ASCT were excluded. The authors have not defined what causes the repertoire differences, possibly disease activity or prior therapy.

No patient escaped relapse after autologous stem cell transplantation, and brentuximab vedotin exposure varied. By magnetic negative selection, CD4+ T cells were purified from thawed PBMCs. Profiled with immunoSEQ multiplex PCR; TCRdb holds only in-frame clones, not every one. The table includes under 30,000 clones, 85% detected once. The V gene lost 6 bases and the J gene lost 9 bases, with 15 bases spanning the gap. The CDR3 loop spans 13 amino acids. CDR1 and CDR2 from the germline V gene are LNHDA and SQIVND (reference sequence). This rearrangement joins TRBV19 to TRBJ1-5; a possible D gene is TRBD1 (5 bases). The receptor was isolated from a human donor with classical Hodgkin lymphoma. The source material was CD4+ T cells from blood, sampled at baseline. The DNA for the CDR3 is TGTGCCAGTAGGGGGGGAGTGGGAGGGCCCCAGCATTTT. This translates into CASRGGVGGPQHF.